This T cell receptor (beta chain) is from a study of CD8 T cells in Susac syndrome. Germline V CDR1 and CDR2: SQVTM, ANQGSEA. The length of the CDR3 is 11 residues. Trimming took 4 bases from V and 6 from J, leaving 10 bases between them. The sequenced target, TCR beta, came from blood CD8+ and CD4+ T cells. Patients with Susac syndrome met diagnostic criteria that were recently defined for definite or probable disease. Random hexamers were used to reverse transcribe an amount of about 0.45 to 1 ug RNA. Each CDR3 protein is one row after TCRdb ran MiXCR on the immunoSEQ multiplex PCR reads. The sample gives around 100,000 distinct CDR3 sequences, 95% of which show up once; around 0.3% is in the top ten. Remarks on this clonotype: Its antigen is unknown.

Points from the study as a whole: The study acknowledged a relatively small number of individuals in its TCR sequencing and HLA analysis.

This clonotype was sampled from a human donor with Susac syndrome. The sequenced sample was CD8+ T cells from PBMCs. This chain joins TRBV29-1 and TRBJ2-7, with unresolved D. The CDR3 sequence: CSVGGFTEQYF. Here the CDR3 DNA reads TGCAGCGTTGGTGGGTTTACCGAGCAGTACTTC.